Below, 2 T cell receptor beta chains from the same sample are listed, as sequenced in a study of blood T cell repertoires in COVID-19. TCRdb keeps only in-frame clones here, not all; method: immunoSEQ multiplex PCR. The data show a few hundred thousand clones, roughly 86% seen once. Sample: peripheral blood. These receptors all stem from a man in his forties who had recovered from COVID-19.

This clone has only one observation. V is TRBV6-4 and J is TRBJ2-1; the D gene is possibly TRBD2 (6 bases). The CDR3 is 15 residues long. Trimming removed 0 bases from V and 7 bases from J, with 13 bases in between. In germline, CDR1 is MRHNA, CDR2 SNTAGT. The CDR3: CASSDSGRGKNEQFF. The CDR3 DNA reads as TGTGCCAGCAGTGACTCTGGGCGGGGTAAGAATGAGCAGTTCTTC.

The rearrangement joins TRBV11-2 to TRBJ1-2; TRBD1 matches at 8 bases. The CDR3 spans 19 residues. CDR1 SGHAT and CDR2 FQNNGV come from the germline V gene. The V gene end was trimmed by 5 bases and the J gene end by 8 bases; junction bases not matched to a gene: 25. The CDR3 loop reads CASSATTVLGTGLLWGYTF. CDR3 bases: TGTGCCAGCAGCGCTACGACGGTTTTAGGGACAGGTCTACTTTGGGGCTACACCTTC.